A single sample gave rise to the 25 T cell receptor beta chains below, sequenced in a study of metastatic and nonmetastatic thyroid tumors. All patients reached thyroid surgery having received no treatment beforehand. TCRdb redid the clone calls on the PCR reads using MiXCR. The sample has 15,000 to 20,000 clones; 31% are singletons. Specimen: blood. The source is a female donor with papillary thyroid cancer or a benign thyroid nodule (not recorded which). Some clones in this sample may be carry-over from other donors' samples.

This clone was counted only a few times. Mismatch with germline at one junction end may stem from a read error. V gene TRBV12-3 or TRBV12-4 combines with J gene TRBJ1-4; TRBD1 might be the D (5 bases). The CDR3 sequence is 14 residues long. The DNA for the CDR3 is TGTGCCAGCACCTCGGACAACTGTGCGGTGAAACTGTCTTTT. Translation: CASTSDNCAVKLSF.

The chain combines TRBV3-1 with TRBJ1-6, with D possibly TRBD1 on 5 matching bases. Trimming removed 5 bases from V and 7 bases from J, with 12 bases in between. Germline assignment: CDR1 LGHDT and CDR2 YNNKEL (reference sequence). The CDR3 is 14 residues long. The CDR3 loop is CASSAGTVNSPLHF. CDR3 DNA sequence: TGTGCCAGCAGCGCTGGGACGGTGAATTCACCCCTCCACTTT.

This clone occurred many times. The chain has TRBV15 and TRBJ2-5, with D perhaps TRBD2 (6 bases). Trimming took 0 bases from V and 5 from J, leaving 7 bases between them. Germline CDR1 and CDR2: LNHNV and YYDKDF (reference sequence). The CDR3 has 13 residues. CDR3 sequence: CATSRDRGETQYF. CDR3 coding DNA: TGTGCCACCAGCAGAGATCGGGGGGAGACCCAGTACTTC. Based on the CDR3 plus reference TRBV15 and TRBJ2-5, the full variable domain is DAMVIQNPRYQVTQFGKPVTLSCSQTLNHNVMYWYQQKSSQAPKLLFHYYDKDFNNEADTPDNFQSRRPNTSFCFLDIRSPGLGDTAMYLCATSRDRGETQYFGPGTRLLVL.

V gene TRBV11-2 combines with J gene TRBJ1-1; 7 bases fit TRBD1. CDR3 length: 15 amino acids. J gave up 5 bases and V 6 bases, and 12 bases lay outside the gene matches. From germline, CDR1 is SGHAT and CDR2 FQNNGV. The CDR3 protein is CASRPGGSVRTEAFF. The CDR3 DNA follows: TGTGCCAGCAGACCAGGGGGGTCGGTACGGACTGAAGCTTTCTTT.

The chain's CDR3 is CASSLTGGDSPLHF. The CDR3 region has the DNA TGTGCCAGCAGCCTGACAGGGGGCGACTCACCCCTCCACTTT. V and J are TRBV11-2 and TRBJ1-6, with 10 bases identical to TRBD1. J lost 10 bases, V lost 5 bases, and 5 bases had no gene match. Germline CDR1 SGHAT, CDR2 FQNNGV. The CDR3 covers 14 residues.

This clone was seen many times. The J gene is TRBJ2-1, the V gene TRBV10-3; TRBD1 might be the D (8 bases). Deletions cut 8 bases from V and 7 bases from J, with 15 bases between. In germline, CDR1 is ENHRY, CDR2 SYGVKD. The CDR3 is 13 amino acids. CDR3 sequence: CAIRTGRENEQFF. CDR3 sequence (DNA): TGTGCCATCCGGACAGGGAGGGAGAATGAGCAGTTCTTC.

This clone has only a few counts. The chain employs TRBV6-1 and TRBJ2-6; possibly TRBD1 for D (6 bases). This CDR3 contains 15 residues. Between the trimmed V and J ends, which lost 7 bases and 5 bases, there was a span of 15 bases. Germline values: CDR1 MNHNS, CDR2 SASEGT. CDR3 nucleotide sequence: TGTGCCAGCATCAGGGGTGAATCTAGGGCCAACGTCCTGACTTTC. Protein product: CASIRGESRANVLTF.

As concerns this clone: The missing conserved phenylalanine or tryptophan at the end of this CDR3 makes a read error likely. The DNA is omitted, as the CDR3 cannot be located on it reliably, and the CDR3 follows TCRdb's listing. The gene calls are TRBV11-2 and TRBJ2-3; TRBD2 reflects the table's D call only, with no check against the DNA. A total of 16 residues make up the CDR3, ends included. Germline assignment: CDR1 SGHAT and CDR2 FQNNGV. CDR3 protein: CASSSYNSGGQDTHYL.

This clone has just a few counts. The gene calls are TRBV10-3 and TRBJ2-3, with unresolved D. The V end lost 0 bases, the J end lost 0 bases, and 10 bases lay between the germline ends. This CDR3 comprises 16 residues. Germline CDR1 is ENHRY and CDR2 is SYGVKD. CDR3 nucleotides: TGTGCCATCAGTGAGTCTGCGTCACCTAGCACAGATACGCAGTATTTT. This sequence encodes CAISESASPSTDTQYF.

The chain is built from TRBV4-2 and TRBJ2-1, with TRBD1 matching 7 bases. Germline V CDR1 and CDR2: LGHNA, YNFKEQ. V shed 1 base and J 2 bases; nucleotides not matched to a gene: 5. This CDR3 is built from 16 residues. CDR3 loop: CASSQGAGQAYNEQFF. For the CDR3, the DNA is TGTGCCAGCAGCCAAGGGGCCGGACAGGCCTACAATGAGCAGTTCTTC.

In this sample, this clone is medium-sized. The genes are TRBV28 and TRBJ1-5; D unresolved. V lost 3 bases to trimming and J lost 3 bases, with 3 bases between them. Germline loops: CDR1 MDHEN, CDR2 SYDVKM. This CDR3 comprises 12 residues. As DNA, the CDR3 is TGTGCCAGCAGTTTGAACAATCAGCCCCAGCATTTT. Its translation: CASSLNNQPQHF. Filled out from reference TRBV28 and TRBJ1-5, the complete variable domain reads DVKVTQSSRYLVKRTGEKVFLECVQDMDHENMFWYRQDPGLGLRLIYFSYDVKMKEKGDIPEGYSVSREKKERFSLILESASTNQTSMYLCASSLNNQPQHFGDGTRLSIL.

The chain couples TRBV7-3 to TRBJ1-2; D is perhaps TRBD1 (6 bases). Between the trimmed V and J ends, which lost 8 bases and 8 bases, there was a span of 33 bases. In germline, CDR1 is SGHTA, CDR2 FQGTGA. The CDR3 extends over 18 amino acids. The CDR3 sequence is CASRAFKLAGGQPRGYTF. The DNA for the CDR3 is TGTGCCAGCCGAGCCTTTAAACTAGCGGGGGGCCAGCCGAGGGGCTACACCTTC.

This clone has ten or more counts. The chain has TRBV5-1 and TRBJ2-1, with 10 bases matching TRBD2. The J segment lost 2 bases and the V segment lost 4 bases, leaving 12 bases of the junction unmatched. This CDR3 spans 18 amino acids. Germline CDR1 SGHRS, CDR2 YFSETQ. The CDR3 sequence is CASSPTPSGGTPYNEQFF. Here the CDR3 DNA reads TGCGCCAGCAGCCCTACCCCTAGCGGGGGTACCCCCTACAATGAGCAGTTCTTC. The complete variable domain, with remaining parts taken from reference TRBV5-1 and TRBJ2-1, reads KAGVTQTPRYLIKTRGQQVTLSCSPISGHRSVSWYQQTPGQGLQFLFEYFSETQRNKGNFPGRFSGRQFSNSRSEMNVSTLELGDSALYLCASSPTPSGGTPYNEQFFGPGTRLTVL.

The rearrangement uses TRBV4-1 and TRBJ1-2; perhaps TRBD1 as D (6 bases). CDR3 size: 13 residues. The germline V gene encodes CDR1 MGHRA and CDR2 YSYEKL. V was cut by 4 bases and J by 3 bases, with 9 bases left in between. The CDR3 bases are TGCGCCAGCAGCCGGGACATGGACTATGGCTACACCTTC. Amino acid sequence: CASSRDMDYGYTF.

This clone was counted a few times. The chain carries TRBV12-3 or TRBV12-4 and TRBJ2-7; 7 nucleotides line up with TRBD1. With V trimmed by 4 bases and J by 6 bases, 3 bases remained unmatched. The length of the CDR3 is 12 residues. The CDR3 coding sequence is TGTGCCAGCAGTTCGACAGGGCGCGAGCAGTACGTC. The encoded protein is CASSSTGREQYV.

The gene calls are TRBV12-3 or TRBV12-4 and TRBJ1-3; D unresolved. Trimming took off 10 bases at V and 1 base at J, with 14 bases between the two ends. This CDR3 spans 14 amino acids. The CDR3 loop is CANRLAWSGNTIYF. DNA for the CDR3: TGTGCCAACAGACTAGCCTGGTCTGGAAACACCATATATTTT.

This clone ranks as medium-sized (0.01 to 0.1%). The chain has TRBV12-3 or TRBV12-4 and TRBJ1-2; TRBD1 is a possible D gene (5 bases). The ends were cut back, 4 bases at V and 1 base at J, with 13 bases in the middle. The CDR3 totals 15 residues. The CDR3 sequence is CASSSARAINYGYTF. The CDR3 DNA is TGTGCCAGCAGTTCCGCCAGGGCTATTAACTATGGCTACACCTTC.

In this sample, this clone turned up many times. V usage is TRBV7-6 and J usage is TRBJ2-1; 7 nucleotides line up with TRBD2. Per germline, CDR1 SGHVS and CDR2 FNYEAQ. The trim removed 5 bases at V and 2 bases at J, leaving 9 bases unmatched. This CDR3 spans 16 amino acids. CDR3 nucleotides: TGTGCCAGCAGCATGGAGCCTAGCGGCACCTACAATGAGCAGTTCTTC. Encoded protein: CASSMEPSGTYNEQFF.

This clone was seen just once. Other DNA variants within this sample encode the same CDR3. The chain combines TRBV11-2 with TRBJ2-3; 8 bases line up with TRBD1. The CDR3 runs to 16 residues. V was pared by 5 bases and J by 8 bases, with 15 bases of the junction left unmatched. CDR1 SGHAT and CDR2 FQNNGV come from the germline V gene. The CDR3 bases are TGTGCCAGCAGCCTGGGACAGGTTGGGGTTAAGGGTACGCAGTATTTT. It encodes CASSLGQVGVKGTQYF.

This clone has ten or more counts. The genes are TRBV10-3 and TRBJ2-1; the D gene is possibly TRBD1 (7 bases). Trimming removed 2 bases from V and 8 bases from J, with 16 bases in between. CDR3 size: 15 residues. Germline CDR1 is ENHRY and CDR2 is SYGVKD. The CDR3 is CAISEGRGAGHEQFF. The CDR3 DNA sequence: TGTGCCATCAGTGAGGGCAGGGGGGCAGGGCATGAGCAGTTCTTC.

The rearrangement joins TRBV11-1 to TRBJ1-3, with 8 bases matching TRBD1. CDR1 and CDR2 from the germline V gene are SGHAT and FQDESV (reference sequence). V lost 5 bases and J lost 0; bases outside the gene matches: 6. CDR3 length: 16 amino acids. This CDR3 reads CASSRTGYRSGNTIYF. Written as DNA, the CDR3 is TGTGCCAGCAGCAGGACAGGGTACCGCTCTGGAAACACCATATATTTT.

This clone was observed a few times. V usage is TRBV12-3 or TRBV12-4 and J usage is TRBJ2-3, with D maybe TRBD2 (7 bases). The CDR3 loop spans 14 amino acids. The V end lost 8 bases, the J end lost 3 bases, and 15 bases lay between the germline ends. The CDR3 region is CASVRGGGTDTQYF. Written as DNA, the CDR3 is TGTGCCAGCGTTCGCGGGGGCGGGACAGATACGCAGTATTTT.

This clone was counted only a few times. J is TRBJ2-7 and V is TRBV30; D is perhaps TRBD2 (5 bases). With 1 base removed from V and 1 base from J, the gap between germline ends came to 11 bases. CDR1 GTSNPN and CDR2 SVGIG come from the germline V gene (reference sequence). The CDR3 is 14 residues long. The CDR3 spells CAWSGVGVSYEQYF. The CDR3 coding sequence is TGTGCCTGGAGTGGGGTCGGGGTTTCCTACGAGCAGTACTTC.

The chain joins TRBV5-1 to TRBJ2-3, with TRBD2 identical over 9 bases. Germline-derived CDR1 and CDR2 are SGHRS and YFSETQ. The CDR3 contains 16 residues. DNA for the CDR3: TGCTCCATCAGCTTGTTGGCCCTAGCGGGGTTTGATACGCAGTATTTT. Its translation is CSISLLALAGFDTQYF.

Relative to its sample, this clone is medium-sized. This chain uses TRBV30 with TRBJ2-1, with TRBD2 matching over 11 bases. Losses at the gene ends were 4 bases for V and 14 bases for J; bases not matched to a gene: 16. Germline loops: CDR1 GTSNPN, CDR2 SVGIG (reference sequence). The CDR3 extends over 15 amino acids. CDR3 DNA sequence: TGTGCCTGGACTAACCACCTTGGGGTAGCGGGGGGGAAGTTCTTC. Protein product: CAWTNHLGVAGGKFF.